This T cell receptor (beta chain) was captured in a study of T cells in tuberculosis. This CDR3 is built from 16 residues. Germline lookup yields CDR1 SGDLS and CDR2 YYNGEE. Trimming took off 4 bases at V and 0 bases at J, with 14 bases between the two ends. Details on this clone: Its antigen is not identified.

Regarding the study as a whole: Smaller alpha distances in active tuberculosis partly reflected shorter CDR3-alpha lengths.

Sequencing used immunoSEQ multiplex PCR; TCRdb keeps in-frame clones, though not all of them. The sample comprises about 30,000 clones, approximately 93% of which are singletons, and 4.9% rests with the top ten. This TCR was sampled from a donor aged 10-30 years with latent tuberculosis or without tuberculosis infection. The sequenced sample was PBMCs. This chain links TRBV9 with TRBJ2-1; weak D call: TRBD2 (7 bases). The CDR3 sequence: CASSSSRGASYNEQFF. CDR3 coding DNA: TGTGCCAGCAGCTCATCCCGGGGGGCCTCCTACAATGAGCAGTTCTTC. The full variable domain, completed using reference TRBV9 and TRBJ2-1, is DSGVTQTPKHLITATGQRVTLRCSPRSGDLSVYWYQQSLDQGLQFLIQYYNGEERAKGNILERFSAQQFPDLHSELNLSSLELGDSALYFCASSSSRGASYNEQFFGPGTRLTVL.